This T cell receptor beta chain comes out of a study of blood T cell repertoires in COVID-19. Some clones are missing from TCRdb's copy, which holds only in-frame ones; the method was immunoSEQ multiplex PCR. Seen here are some 140,000 clones, 84% observed once, and the top ten hold 5.5%. Living in 24 US areas, the participants were between roughly 18 and 90 years of age. Per the germline V gene, CDR1 is SGDLS and CDR2 is YYNGEE. V lost 3 bases to trimming and J lost 3 bases, with 16 bases between them. This CDR3 is 16 amino acids long. Sequences were obtained from PBMCs or T cells enriched from blood (not recorded which). This clonotype originated in a man aged 40-55 years with acute COVID-19. This chain connects TRBV9 to TRBJ2-1; D perhaps matches TRBD2 (6 bases). CDR3: CASSASGGMVYNEQFF. CDR3 nucleotide sequence: TGTGCCAGCAGCGCCTCCGGGGGTATGGTCTACAATGAGCAGTTCTTC. The full variable domain, completed using reference TRBV9 and TRBJ2-1, is DSGVTQTPKHLITATGQRVTLRCSPRSGDLSVYWYQQSLDQGLQFLIQYYNGEERAKGNILERFSAQQFPDLHSELNLSSLELGDSALYFCASSASGGMVYNEQFFGPGTRLTVL.